The clone carrying this TCR beta chain was seen just once. TCRdb keeps only in-frame clones here, not all; method: immunoSEQ multiplex PCR. The table has 59,000 or so clones, roughly 95% seen once. This entry comes from a study of technical replicates of blood from a few donors. The V segment lost 6 bases and the J segment 4 bases; nucleotides outside the gene matches: 1. Looked up from germline, CDR1 is MNHEY and CDR2 is SVGAGI. The CDR3 is 13 amino acids. The clonotype was recovered from a human donor in good health. Some clones in this sample may be carry-over from other donors' samples. This chain joins TRBV6-5 and TRBJ2-7, with 12 bases fitting TRBD2. Sequencing was carried out using PBMCs. The CDR3: CASRGTSGYEQYF. CDR3 nucleotide sequence: TGTGCCAGCAGGGGGACTAGCGGGTACGAGCAGTACTTC.